A single sample gave rise to the 5 T cell receptor beta chains below, sequenced in a study of chemoradiotherapy in HPV16-positive cancers. Some clones are missing from TCRdb's copy, which holds only in-frame ones; the method was immunoSEQ multiplex PCR. The profile shows about 10,000 clones, 65% to 80% of them singletons. Sequenced material: tumor tissue, taken from a patient who underwent chemoradiotherapy. The receptors come from a human donor with HPV-associated anogenital cancer.

The rearrangement uses TRBV12-5 and TRBJ1-1; D is unclear. Trimming removed 3 bases at V and 6 bases at J, with 5 bases between. The CDR3 loop spans 11 amino acids. Germline loops: CDR1 LGHNT, CDR2 FRNRAP. CDR3 loop: CASGFYAEAFF. The CDR3 nucleotides read TGTGCTAGTGGTTTTTACGCTGAAGCTTTCTTT.

V and J are TRBV30 and TRBJ1-2; 8 bases are a match to TRBD1. CDR3 size: 15 residues. V was clipped by 2 bases and J by 4 bases; unmatched bases: 9. The V gene's germline CDR1 is GTSNPN and CDR2 SVGIG (reference sequence). The CDR3 spells CAWSRQTDRGYGYTF. The CDR3 DNA reads TGTGCCTGGAGTAGACAGACCGACAGGGGCTATGGCTACACCTTC.

The chain joins TRBV13 to TRBJ1-2; D not certain. Trimming removed 2 bases from V and 6 bases from J, with 10 bases in between. The CDR3 is 13 amino acids. Per the germline V gene, CDR1 is PRHDT and CDR2 is FYEKMQ (reference sequence). The CDR3 loop reads CASSLPPLDGYTF. CDR3 in DNA: TGTGCCAGCAGCTTACCTCCGTTGGATGGCTACACCTTC.

This clone was observed a few times. J is TRBJ1-1 and V is TRBV5-4, with 9 bases aligning to TRBD1. This CDR3 is 15 amino acids long. The V gene end was trimmed by 4 bases and the J gene end by 1 base; junction bases not matched to a gene: 5. Germline V lookup: CDR1 SGHNT, CDR2 YYREEE (reference sequence). In DNA form, the CDR3 reads TGTGCCAGCAGCCTACAGGGGGCGAAGAACACTGAAGCTTTCTTT. Its translation is CASSLQGAKNTEAFF.

The chain couples TRBV4-2 to TRBJ2-1; D tentatively fits TRBD1 or TRBD2 (5 bases each). The V end was cut by 1 base, the J end by 8 bases, with 9 bases between. This CDR3 is 13 amino acids long. Germline-derived CDR1 and CDR2 are LGHNA and YNFKEQ. The CDR3 region has the DNA TGTGCCAGCAGCCAAGGGGGCGGGTATGAGCAGTTCTTC. Protein product: CASSQGGGYEQFF.